The clone carrying this TCR beta chain showed up many times. This entry belongs to a study of CD8 T cells in ankylosing spondylitis. TCRdb analysed the 5' RACE reads with MiXCR anew, one entry per CDR3 protein. The table lists about 39,000 distinct CDR3 sequences, less than 4% of them singletons. The ends lost 4 bases at V and 5 bases at J; junction bases unmatched: 7. Germline CDR1 and CDR2: SGDLS and YYNGEE. The CDR3 runs 16 residues. The chain links TRBV9 to TRBJ2-5, with 14 bases identical to TRBD2. The receptor's source is a male donor with ankylosing spondylitis or in good health (not recorded which). Source material: blood, either unsorted or a sorted T cell fraction (not recorded which). CDR3 sequence reads: CASSRRTSGGLETQYF. The CDR3 nucleotides are TGTGCCAGCAGCCGGAGGACTAGCGGGGGGTTGGAGACCCAGTACTTC.